Shown below are 9 T cell receptor beta chains from a single sample sequenced in a study of cytomegalovirus exposure and HLA in healthy donors. A multiplex PCR was run with 60 Vbeta primers and 13 Jbeta primers. TCRdb's table, derived via immunoSEQ multiplex PCR, lists solely in-frame clones and lacks some. The table has about 120,000 clones, 55% to 75% seen once. Sequences were obtained from PBMCs. The receptors originated from a man aged 25-45 years in good health and CMV-seronegative.

The chain is built from TRBV5-1 and TRBJ2-2; perhaps TRBD2 as D (5 bases). Germline V gives CDR1 SGHRS, CDR2 YFSETQ. The length of the CDR3 is 16 residues. The V end lost 0 bases, the J end lost 5 bases, and 14 bases lay between the germline ends. The DNA of the CDR3 is TGCGCCAGCAGCTTGGCAGGCCCCTCGGGAACCGGGGAGCTGTTTTTT. It is translated as CASSLAGPSGTGELFF.

The CDR3 coding sequence is TGTGCCAGCAGTCCTCGGTCCAGCACAGATACGCAGTATTTT. It is translated as CASSPRSSTDTQYF. The rearrangement links TRBV28 to TRBJ2-3; D not certain. Trimming took off 5 bases at V and 0 bases at J, with 9 bases between the two ends. CDR1 is MDHEN and CDR2 is SYDVKM in the germline V gene. This CDR3 is built from 14 residues.

The chain carries TRBV4-3 and TRBJ2-7; TRBD1 aligns across 7 bases. CDR1 and CDR2 (germline): LGHNA, YSLEER. The junction had 7 bases not matched to a gene; V was cut back by 0 bases and J by 2 bases. CDR3 size: 16 residues. The CDR3 DNA sequence: TGCGCCAGCAGCCAAGATCTGTTTCAGGGGGCCTACGAGCAGTACTTC. This gives the protein CASSQDLFQGAYEQYF.

The rearrangement joins TRBV4-3 to TRBJ1-4, with a weak D call TRBD1 (6 bases). This CDR3 contains 15 residues. Trimming pared 0 bases from V and 8 bases from J, leaving 13 bases between. CDR1 is LGHNA and CDR2 is YSLEER in the germline V gene. The CDR3 sequence: CASSQERTDGEKLFF. The CDR3 DNA follows: TGCGCCAGCAGCCAAGAGAGGACAGATGGAGAAAAACTGTTTTTT.

This clone is a singleton in its sample. The J gene is TRBJ1-4, the V gene TRBV4-2, with D possibly matching TRBD1 (5 bases). Germline CDR1 is LGHNA and CDR2 is YNFKEQ. The CDR3 runs 14 residues. Trimming took off 4 bases at V and 7 bases at J, with 13 bases between the two ends. The CDR3 DNA sequence: TGTGCCAGCAGCCCCGGAGGGGAAACTGAAAAACTGTTTTTT. Its translation: CASSPGGETEKLFF.

The chain recombines TRBV7-9 with TRBJ1-6, with TRBD1 matching over 8 bases. The CDR3 is 18 residues long. The germline V gene encodes CDR1 SEHNR and CDR2 FQNEAQ (reference sequence). V shed 5 bases and J 8 bases; nucleotides not matched to a gene: 17. The CDR3 loop is CASSPGTGLYLTYSPLHF. In DNA form, the CDR3 reads TGTGCCAGCAGCCCAGGGACAGGACTTTATTTAACGTATTCACCCCTCCACTTT.

The table lists this clone with a few counts. This chain connects TRBV28 to TRBJ1-4, with 8 bases matching TRBD1. The V gene's germline CDR1 is MDHEN and CDR2 SYDVKM. Trimming removed 6 bases from V and 8 bases from J; junction bases left unmatched: 2. CDR3 size: 12 residues. The CDR3 nucleotides read TGTGCCAGCAGCACAGGGGGGGAAAAACTGTTTTTT. This encodes CASSTGGEKLFF.

V gene TRBV11-2 combines with J gene TRBJ1-4; D perhaps matches TRBD1 (6 bases). The germline V gene has CDR1 SGHAT and CDR2 FQNNGV. V shed 5 bases and J shed 7 bases, with 17 bases lying between them. The CDR3 sequence is 15 residues long. The CDR3 region has the DNA TGTGCCAGCAGCGAATACAGGGCCGGCGGTGAAAAACTGTTTTTT. The encoded protein is CASSEYRAGGEKLFF.

The rearrangement joins TRBV28 to TRBJ1-6; the match to TRBD1 covers 9 bases. J was trimmed by 8 bases and V by 2 bases; bases with no gene match: 4. CDR3 length: 15 residues. Germline CDR1 and CDR2: MDHEN and SYDVKM. The CDR3 sequence is CASSLAGQGHSPLHF. CDR3 nucleotide sequence: TGTGCCAGCAGTTTAGCGGGACAGGGACATTCACCCCTCCACTTT.